What follows describes a single T cell receptor beta chain. The antigen remains undetermined. The data were obtained in a study of siplizumab effects on memory and regulatory T cells. The CDR3 length is 18 residues. J gave up 5 bases and V 1 base, and 9 bases lay outside the gene matches. Germline V gene lookup returns CDR1 SNHLY and CDR2 FYNNEI. Profiling relied on immunoSEQ multiplex PCR, and the TCRdb table lists in-frame clones only, not all of them. The data hold some 120,000 clones, with just over 90% observed a single time. Points from the study as a whole: Alloreactive sequences whose origin lay in unstimulated CD4+ memory cells were significantly reduced by siplizumab.

The clonotype originates from a human donor in good health. The sample consisted of non-Treg CD4+ T cells sorted from blood. The rearrangement uses TRBV2 and TRBJ2-3; 13 bases map to TRBD2. CDR3 protein: CASSEEWGLAGSLDTQYF. The CDR3 bases are TGTGCCAGCAGTGAAGAATGGGGACTAGCGGGGTCGCTAGATACGCAGTATTTT.